These 12 T cell receptor beta chains originate from one sample sequenced in a study of regulatory T cells in long-lasting Graves disease. Sample time point: newly diagnosed GD, antithyroid drugs for less than 3 months. Preparation of the TCR library used RNA extracted from PBMCs. The authors built TCR beta libraries using iRepertoire HTBI primers and Arm-PCR of CDR3 regions. Each CDR3 protein gets one entry after TCRdb re-called the multiplex PCR reads with MiXCR. The table records 400,000 to 500,000 distinct CDR3 sequences, 16% of them present only once. The data also belong to a second study, concerning T cells in Graves' hyperthyroidism and ophthalmopathy.

The source was peripheral blood mononuclear cells (PBMCs), collected at new diagnosis, from a patient treated with antithyroid drugs. All receptors derive from a woman under 40 with Graves disease.

This clonotype appeared many times. This chain uses TRBV27 with TRBJ2-7, with no clear D. The length of the CDR3 is 17 residues. The V gene lost 5 bases and the J gene lost 3 bases, with 23 bases spanning the gap. The germline gives CDR1 MNHEY, CDR2 SMNVEV (reference sequence). In DNA, the CDR3 is TGTGCCAGCAGTCTACAAGGGCCCCGTTACTGGCTCTACGAGCAGTACTTC. It translates to CASSLQGPRYWLYEQYF.

There are a few counts of this clonotype. The gene calls are TRBV7-8 and TRBJ2-7; D gene ambiguous. This CDR3 spans 13 amino acids. The V and J ends lost 2 bases and 4 bases respectively, with 9 bases between them. Germline V gives CDR1 SGHVS, CDR2 FQNEAQ. CDR3 region: CASSLHGVYEQYF. The CDR3 DNA is TGTGCCAGCAGCTTACATGGGGTATACGAGCAGTACTTC.

V is TRBV2 and J is TRBJ2-3, with 14 bases matching TRBD2. Per germline, CDR1 SNHLY and CDR2 FYNNEI. The CDR3 is 15 amino acids. The trim removed 6 bases at V and 5 bases at J, leaving 4 bases unmatched. CDR3 amino acids: CASRTGTSGRDTQYF. The CDR3 DNA follows: TGTGCCAGCAGAACCGGGACTAGCGGGAGAGATACGCAGTATTTT.

This clonotype was counted many times. The chain carries TRBV2 and TRBJ1-4; D may be TRBD1 (5 bases). Germline CDR1 and CDR2: SNHLY and FYNNEI. Trimming removed 10 bases from V and 9 bases from J, with 18 bases in between. This CDR3 has 13 residues. The CDR3 region is CATFGTDNQKLFF. The CDR3 bases are TGTGCCACCTTCGGGACCGACAATCAAAAACTGTTTTTT.

Worth noting for this clonotype: A much larger clone lies a single base off, so this may be a read error. The chain joins TRBV29-1 to TRBJ2-7, with D hard to call. CDR3 length: 14 amino acids. Germline V gene lookup returns CDR1 SQVTM and CDR2 ANQGSEA. V was cut by 3 bases and J by 7 bases, with 19 bases left in between. The CDR3, as DNA: TGCAGCGTTGACCGTCGGAACTCCTACAATGAGCAGTACTTC. This translates into CSVDRRNSYNEQYF.

CDR3 sequence (DNA): TGCAGCGTGGGCAGTAGGGGGGCCGGGACAGGGAAATACGAGCAGTACTTC. It specifies CSVGSRGAGTGKYEQYF. The chain combines TRBV29-1 with TRBJ2-7; 9 positions match TRBD1. With 6 bases clipped from V and 4 bases from J, the junction kept 19 bases outside the gene matches. The CDR3 is 17 residues long. Germline CDR1 reads SQVTM; CDR2 reads ANQGSEA.

This clonotype came up many times. The chain is built from TRBV12-3 or TRBV12-4 and TRBJ2-5, with D possibly TRBD2 on 5 matching bases. V was cut by 1 base and J by 6 bases, with 9 bases left in between. The CDR3 has 13 amino acids. Written as DNA, the CDR3 is TGTGCCAGCAGTTTAGTAGGAGGACAGACCCAGTACTTC. Residues: CASSLVGGQTQYF.

This clonotype has ten or more counts. The chain employs TRBV20-1 and TRBJ2-7, with 9 positions matching TRBD2. V lost 3 bases and J lost 3; bases outside the gene matches: 27. The CDR3 totals 21 residues. CDR1 and CDR2 from the germline V gene are DFQATT and SNEGSKA (reference sequence). DNA of the CDR3: TGCAGTGCTAGTGGCCTCCTAGCGGGGTCCCTTGTCAAATCTTTGAGCTACGAGCAGTACTTC. This codes for CSASGLLAGSLVKSLSYEQYF.

The sample holds a few counts of this clonotype. It may be a read error: a sequence one base away is much more abundant. The genes are TRBV5-1 and TRBJ2-1; possible D gene TRBD2, 6 bases. This CDR3 contains 14 residues. Germline lookup yields CDR1 SGHRS and CDR2 YFSETQ. Here the CDR3 DNA reads TGCGCCAGCAGCTTGGGAGCTAGCGTCGATGAGCAGTCCTTC. Translating it yields CASSLGASVDEQSF.

There are many counts of this clonotype. As DNA, the CDR3 is TGTGCCAGCTCACGAAACGCGGTAGAGGATATGAACACTGAAGCTTTCTTT. Amino acid sequence: CASSRNAVEDMNTEAFF. The gene calls are TRBV18 and TRBJ1-1; D uncertain. The germline gives CDR1 KGHSH, CDR2 LQKENI. Between the trimmed V and J ends, which lost 4 bases and 0 bases, there was a span of 18 bases. This CDR3 is built from 17 residues.

V is TRBV14 and J is TRBJ2-7; unclear D gene. Germline loops: CDR1 SGHDN, CDR2 FVKESK. CDR3 length: 15 residues. V lost 3 bases to trimming and J lost 3 bases, with 15 bases between them. CDR3 DNA: TGTGCCAGCAGCCAGCATCATCGCCCATACTACGAGCAGTACTTC. Translating it yields CASSQHHRPYYEQYF.

The sample holds many counts of this clonotype. The rearrangement links TRBV6-2 or TRBV6-3 to TRBJ2-5, with D perhaps matching TRBD1 (5 bases). Germline assignment: CDR1 MNHEY and CDR2 SVGEGT. The CDR3 totals 13 residues. Trimming shortened V by 5 bases and J by 4 bases, and 11 bases separated the two germline ends. CDR3 DNA: TGTGCCAGCAGTGATAGGGGTCGAGAGACCCAGTACTTC. It is translated as CASSDRGRETQYF.